This entry features one T cell receptor beta chain sequence. This sample stems from a study of blood T cell repertoires in COVID-19. Background on the study: Sites across the United States, Italy and Spain contributed samples from acute and convalescent COVID-19. PBMCs, B-cell-depleted T cells, or T cells were the source of the cDNA or gDNA that made up the material.

Authors' data handling: It was from reference gene primer amplification that nucleated cell counts were estimated. Here immunoSEQ multiplex PCR was the method, and the copy in TCRdb shows in-frame clones only, minus some. That table gives V, J and clone size, and the DNA gave D and trimming. Of almost 250,000 clones listed, approximately 89% are singletons. This CDR3 has 14 residues. Germline trimming cut 3 bases from V and 7 bases from J; bases unmatched to any gene: 9. Germline CDR1 is SGDLS and CDR2 is YYNGEE. The clonotype was recovered from a woman in her fifties or sixties who had recovered from COVID-19. The sequenced material came from peripheral blood. The genes are TRBV9 and TRBJ1-2; 7 bases match TRBD1. CDR3 DNA: TGTGCCAGCAGCGCTATCCTTCAGGGGGGTGGCTACACCTTC. This sequence encodes CASSAILQGGGYTF. The whole variable domain, remainder taken from reference TRBV9 and TRBJ1-2, is DSGVTQTPKHLITATGQRVTLRCSPRSGDLSVYWYQQSLDQGLQFLIQYYNGEERAKGNILERFSAQQFPDLHSELNLSSLELGDSALYFCASSAILQGGGYTFGSGTRLTVV.